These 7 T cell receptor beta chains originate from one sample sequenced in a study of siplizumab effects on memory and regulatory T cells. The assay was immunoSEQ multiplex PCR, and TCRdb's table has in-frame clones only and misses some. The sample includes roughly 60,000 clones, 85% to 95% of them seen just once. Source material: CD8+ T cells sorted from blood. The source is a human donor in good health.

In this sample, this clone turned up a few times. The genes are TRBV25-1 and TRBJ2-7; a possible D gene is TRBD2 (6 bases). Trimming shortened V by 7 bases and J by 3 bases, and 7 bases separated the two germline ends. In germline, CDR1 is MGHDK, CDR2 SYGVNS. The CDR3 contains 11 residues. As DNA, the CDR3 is TGTGCCAGCACCGGGGGCTACGAGCAGTACTTC. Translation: CASTGGYEQYF.

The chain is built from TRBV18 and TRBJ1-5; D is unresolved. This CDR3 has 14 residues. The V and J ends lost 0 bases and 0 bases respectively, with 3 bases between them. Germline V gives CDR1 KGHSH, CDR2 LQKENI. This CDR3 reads CASSPPDSNQPQHF. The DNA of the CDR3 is TGTGCCAGCTCACCACCGGATAGCAATCAGCCCCAGCATTTT.

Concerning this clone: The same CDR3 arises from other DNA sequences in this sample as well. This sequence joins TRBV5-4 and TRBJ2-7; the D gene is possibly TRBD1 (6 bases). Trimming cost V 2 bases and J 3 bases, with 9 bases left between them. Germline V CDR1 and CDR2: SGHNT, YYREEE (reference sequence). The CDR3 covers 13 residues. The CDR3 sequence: CASSFGQSYEQYF. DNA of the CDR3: TGTGCCAGCAGCTTCGGACAGAGCTACGAGCAGTACTTC.

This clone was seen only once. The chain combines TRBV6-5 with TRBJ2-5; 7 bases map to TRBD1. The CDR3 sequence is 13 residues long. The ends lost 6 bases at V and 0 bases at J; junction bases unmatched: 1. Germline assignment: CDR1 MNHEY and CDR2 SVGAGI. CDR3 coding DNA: TGTGCCAGCAGGGACAGGTACCAAGAGACCCAGTACTTC. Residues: CASRDRYQETQYF.

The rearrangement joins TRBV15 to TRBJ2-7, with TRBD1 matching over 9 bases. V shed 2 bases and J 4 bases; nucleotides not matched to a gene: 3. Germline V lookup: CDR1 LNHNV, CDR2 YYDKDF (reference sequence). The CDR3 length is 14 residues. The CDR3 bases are TGTGCCACCAGCAGAACAGGGGGCGGGTACGAGCAGTACTTC. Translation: CATSRTGGGYEQYF.

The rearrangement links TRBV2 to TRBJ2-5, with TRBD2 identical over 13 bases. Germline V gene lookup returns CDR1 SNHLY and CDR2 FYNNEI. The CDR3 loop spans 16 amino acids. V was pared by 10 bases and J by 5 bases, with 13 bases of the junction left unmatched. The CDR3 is CATQGRLAGGGETQYF. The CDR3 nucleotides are TGTGCCACCCAAGGTCGACTAGCGGGAGGAGGGGAGACCCAGTACTTC.

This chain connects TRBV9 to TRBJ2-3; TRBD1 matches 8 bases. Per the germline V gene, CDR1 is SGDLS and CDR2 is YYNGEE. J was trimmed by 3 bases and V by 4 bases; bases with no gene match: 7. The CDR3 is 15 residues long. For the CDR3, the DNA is TGTGCCAGCAGCCCCACGACAGGGGTTACAGATACGCAGTATTTT. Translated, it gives CASSPTTGVTDTQYF. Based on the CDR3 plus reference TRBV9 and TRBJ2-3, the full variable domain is DSGVTQTPKHLITATGQRVTLRCSPRSGDLSVYWYQQSLDQGLQFLIQYYNGEERAKGNILERFSAQQFPDLHSELNLSSLELGDSALYFCASSPTTGVTDTQYFGPGTRLTVL.